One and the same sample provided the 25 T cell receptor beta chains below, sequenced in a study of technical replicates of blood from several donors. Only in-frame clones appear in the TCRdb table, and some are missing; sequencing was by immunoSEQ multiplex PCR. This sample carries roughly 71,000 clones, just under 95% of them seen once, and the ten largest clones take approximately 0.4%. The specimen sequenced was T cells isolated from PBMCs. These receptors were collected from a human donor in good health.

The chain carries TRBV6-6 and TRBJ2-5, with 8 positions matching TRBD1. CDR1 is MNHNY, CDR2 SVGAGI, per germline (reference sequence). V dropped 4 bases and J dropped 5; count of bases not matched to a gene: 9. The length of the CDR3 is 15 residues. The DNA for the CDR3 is TGTGCCAGCAGTTTAGGACAGGGAGTACGGGAGACCCAGTACTTC. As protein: CASSLGQGVRETQYF.

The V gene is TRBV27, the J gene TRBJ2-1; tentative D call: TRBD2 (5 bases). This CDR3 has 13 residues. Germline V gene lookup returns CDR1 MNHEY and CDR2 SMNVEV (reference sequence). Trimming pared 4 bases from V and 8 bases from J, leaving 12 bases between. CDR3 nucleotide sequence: TGTGCCAGCAGTTATGACTGGCGGGATGAGCAGTTCTTC. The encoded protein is CASSYDWRDEQFF.

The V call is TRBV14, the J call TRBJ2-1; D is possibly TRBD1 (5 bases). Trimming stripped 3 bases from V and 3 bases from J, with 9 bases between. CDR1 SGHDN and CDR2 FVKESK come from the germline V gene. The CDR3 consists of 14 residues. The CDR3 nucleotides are TGTGCCAGCAGCCACCCCACAGGCTACAATGAGCAGTTCTTC. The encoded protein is CASSHPTGYNEQFF.

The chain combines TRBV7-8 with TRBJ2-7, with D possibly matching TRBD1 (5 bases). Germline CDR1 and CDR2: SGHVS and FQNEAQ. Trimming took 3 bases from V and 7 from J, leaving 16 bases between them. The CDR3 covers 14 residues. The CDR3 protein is CASSFQGGSTEQYF. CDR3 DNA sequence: TGTGCCAGCAGCTTTCAGGGCGGAAGTACGGAGCAGTACTTC.

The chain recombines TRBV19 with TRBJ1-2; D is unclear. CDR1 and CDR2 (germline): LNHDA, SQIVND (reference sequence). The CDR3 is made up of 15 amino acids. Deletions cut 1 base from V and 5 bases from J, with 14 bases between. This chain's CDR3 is CASSIVGGIEYGYTF. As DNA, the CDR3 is TGTGCCAGTAGTATAGTTGGAGGGATCGAATATGGCTACACCTTC.

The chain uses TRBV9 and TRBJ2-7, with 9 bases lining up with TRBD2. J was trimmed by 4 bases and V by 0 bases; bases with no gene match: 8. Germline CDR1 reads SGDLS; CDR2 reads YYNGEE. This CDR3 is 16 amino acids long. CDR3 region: CASSVDSGSSSYEQYF. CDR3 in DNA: TGTGCCAGCAGCGTAGATAGCGGGAGTTCCTCATACGAGCAGTACTTC.

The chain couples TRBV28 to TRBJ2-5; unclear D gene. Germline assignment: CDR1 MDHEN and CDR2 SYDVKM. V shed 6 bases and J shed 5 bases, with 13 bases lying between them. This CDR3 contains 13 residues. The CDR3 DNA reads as TGTGCCAGCAGACCCATCCTCAGGGAGACCCAGTACTTC. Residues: CASRPILRETQYF.

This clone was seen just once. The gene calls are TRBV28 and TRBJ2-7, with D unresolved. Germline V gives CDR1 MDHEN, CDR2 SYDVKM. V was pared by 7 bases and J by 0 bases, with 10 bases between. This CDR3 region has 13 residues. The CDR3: CASNTPSSYEQYF. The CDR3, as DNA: TGTGCCAGCAATACCCCGAGCTCCTACGAGCAGTACTTC.

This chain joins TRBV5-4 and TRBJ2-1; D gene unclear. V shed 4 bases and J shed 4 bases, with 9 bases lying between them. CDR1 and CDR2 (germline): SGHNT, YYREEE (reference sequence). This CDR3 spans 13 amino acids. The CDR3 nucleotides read TGTGCCAGCAGCCACCCAGATTACAATGAGCAGTTCTTC. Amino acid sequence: CASSHPDYNEQFF.

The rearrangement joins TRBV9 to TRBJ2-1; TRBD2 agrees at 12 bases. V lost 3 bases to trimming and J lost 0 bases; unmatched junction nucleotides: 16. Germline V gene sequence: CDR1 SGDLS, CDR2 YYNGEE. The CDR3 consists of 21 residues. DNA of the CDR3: TGTGCCAGCAGCGCACCGAATATGGCGACTAGCGGGAGTACCTCCTACAATGAGCAGTTCTTC. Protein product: CASSAPNMATSGSTSYNEQFF.

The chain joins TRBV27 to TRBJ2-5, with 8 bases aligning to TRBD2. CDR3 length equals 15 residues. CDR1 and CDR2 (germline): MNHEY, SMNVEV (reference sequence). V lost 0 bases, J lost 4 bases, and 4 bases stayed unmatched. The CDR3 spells CASSLSPGLGETQYF. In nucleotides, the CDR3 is TGTGCCAGCAGTTTATCACCGGGACTAGGAGAGACCCAGTACTTC.

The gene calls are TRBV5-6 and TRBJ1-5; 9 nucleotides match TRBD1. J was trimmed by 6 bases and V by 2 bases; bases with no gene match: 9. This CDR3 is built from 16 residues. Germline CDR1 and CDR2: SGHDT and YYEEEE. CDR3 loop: CASSFTSGQGIQPQHF. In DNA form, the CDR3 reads TGTGCCAGCAGCTTCACTTCTGGACAGGGGATTCAGCCCCAGCATTTT.

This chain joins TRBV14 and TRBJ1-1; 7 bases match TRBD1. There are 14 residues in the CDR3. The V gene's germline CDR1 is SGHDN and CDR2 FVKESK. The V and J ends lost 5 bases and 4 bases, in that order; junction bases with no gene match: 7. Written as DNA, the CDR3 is TGTGCCAGCAGCGAACAGGGGACCGGCACTGAAGCTTTCTTT. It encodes CASSEQGTGTEAFF.

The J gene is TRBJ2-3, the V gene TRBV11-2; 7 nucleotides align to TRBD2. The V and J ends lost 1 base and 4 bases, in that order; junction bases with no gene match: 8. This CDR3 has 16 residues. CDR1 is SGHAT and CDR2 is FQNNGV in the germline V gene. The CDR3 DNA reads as TGTGCCAGCAGCTTAGGGGTGGGAGGGCCGGCAGATACGCAGTATTTT. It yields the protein CASSLGVGGPADTQYF.

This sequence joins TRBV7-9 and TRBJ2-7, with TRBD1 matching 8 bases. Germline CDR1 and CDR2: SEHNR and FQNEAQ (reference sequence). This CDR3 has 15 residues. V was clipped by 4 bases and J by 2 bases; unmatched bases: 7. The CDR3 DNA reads TGTGCCAGCAGCTCGGGACAGGTCTCAGCCTACGAGCAGTACTTC. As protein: CASSSGQVSAYEQYF.

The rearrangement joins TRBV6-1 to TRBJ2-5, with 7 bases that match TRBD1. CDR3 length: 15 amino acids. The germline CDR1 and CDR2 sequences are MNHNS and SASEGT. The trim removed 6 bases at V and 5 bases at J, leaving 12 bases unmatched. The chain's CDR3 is CASSQPQGIAETQYF. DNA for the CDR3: TGTGCCAGCAGCCAACCACAGGGGATTGCGGAGACCCAGTACTTC.

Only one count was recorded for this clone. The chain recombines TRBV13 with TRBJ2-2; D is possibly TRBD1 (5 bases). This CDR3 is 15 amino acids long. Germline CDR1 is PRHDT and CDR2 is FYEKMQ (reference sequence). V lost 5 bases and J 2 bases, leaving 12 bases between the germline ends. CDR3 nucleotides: TGTGCCAGCAGCACCATGACAGACAACACCGGGGAGCTGTTTTTT. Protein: CASSTMTDNTGELFF.

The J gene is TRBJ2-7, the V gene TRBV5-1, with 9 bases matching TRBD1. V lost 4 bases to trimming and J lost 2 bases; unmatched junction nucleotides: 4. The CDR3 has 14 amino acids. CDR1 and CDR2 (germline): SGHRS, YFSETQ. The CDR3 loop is CASSTRTGAYEQYF. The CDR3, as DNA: TGCGCCAGCAGCACGCGGACAGGGGCCTACGAGCAGTACTTC.

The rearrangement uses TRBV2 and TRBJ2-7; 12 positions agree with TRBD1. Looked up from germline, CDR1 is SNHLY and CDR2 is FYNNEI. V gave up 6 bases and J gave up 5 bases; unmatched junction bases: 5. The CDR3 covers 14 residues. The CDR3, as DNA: TGTGCCAGCAGCGCGGGACAGGGGGCCCACGAGCAGTACTTC. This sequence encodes CASSAGQGAHEQYF.

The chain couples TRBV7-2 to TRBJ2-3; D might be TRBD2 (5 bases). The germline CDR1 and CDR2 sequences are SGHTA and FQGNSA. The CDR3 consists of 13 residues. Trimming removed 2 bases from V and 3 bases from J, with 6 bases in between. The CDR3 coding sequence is TGTGCCAGCAGCTTATGGAGGACAGATACGCAGTATTTT. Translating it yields CASSLWRTDTQYF.

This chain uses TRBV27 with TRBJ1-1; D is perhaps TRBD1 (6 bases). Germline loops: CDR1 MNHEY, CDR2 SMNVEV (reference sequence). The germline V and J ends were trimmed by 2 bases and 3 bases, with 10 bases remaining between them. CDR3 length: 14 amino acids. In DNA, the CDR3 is TGTGCCAGCAGTTTACAGGGGTGGGACACTGAAGCTTTCTTT. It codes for CASSLQGWDTEAFF.

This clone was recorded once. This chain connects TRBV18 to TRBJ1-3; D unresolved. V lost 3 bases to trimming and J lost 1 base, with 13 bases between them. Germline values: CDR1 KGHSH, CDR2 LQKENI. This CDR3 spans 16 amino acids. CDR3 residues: CASSPIGVRSGNTIYF. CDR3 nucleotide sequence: TGTGCCAGCTCACCCATAGGCGTCAGGTCTGGAAACACCATATATTTT.

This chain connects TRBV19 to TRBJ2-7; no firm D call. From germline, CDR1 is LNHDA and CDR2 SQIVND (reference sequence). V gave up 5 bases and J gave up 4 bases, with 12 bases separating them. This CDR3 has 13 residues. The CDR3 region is CASSSKSTYEQYF. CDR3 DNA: TGTGCCAGTAGTTCGAAGTCGACATACGAGCAGTACTTC.

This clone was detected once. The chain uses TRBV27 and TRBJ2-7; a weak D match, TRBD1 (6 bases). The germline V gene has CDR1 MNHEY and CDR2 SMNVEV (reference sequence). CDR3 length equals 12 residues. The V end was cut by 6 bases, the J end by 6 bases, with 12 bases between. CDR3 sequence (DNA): TGTGCCAGCAGACAACAGGGTTCCGAGCAGTACTTC. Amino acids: CASRQQGSEQYF.

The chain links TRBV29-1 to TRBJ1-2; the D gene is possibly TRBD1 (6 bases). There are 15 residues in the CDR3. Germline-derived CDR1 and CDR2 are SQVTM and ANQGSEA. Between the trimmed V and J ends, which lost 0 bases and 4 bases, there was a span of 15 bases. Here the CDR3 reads CSVEERDTLLYGYTF. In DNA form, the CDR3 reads TGCAGCGTTGAAGAACGGGACACACTTCTCTATGGCTACACCTTC.